Sequencing of this TCR beta chain was carried out in a study of T cells after yellow fever vaccination. Study results and limitations: After the booster, roughly 96% of CD4 and approximately 87% of CD8 primary-response clones were re-detected. Peaking faster, on day 5 versus 15, the secondary response was nonetheless weaker.

TCRdb reprocessed the 5' RACE reads via MiXCR and lists one record per CDR3 protein. In the table there are under 55,000 distinct CDR3 sequences, 6% to 8.5% of which are singletons. Between the trimmed V and J ends, which lost 2 bases and 6 bases, there was a span of 19 bases. CDR1 MNHEY and CDR2 SVGAGI come from the germline V gene. The CDR3 has 16 residues. The TCR comes from a man between 18 and 29 years old who received the YFV17D yellow fever vaccine. The chain employs TRBV6-5 and TRBJ1-2; tentative D call: TRBD1 (5 bases). Here the sequenced sample was CD8+ T cells not binding an NS4B(214-222) dextramer, sorted from PBMCs, taken roughly 45 days after the first yellow fever vaccination. This CDR3 is CASSYREEGFGDGYTF. The CDR3, as DNA: TGTGCCAGCAGTTACAGGGAAGAGGGGTTTGGGGATGGCTACACCTTC.